Here is one TCR beta chain with its context. Its antigen remains unknown. TCRdb's copy holds only in-frame clones and misses some; the assay was immunoSEQ multiplex PCR. Found here are more than 55,000 clones, about four fifths of them singletons; the top ten hold roughly 3.5%. Described time point: week 11, during vaccination. Each vaccine dose was 300 ug of mutant IDH1 20-mer peptide, with topical imiquimod. The donor cohort comprised cases of new WHO grade 3 or 4 IDH1-mutant, ATRX-lost astrocytoma. CDR3 length: 18 residues. V lost 0 bases, J lost 2 bases, and 5 bases stayed unmatched. In germline, CDR1 is SGHNT, CDR2 YYREEE (reference sequence). These data belong to a study of a mutant IDH1 vaccine in newly diagnosed glioma. Study summary: Initiation of the vaccine course occurred 4-6 weeks after radiotherapy alone, or alongside temozolomide cycles. The treated population exhibited a male proportion of roughly 60%, a female proportion of roughly 40%, and a mean age of about 39 years.

Notes on the study in general: There seemed to be no relation between pseudoprogression and changes in top peripheral T cell clonotypes.

The sample in question was PBMCs, obtained from a glioma patient whose treatment included an IDH1 peptide vaccine. The J gene is TRBJ2-2, the V gene TRBV5-4; 12 nucleotides agree with TRBD1. This TCR was recovered from a man under 40 with glioma. CDR3 DNA sequence: TGTGCCAGCAGCTTGGCTGGGACAGGGGGCAGTAACACCGGGGAGCTGTTTTTT. It specifies CASSLAGTGGSNTGELFF.